Detailed here is one T cell receptor beta chain. Its antigen remains unidentified. CDR3 length: 16 residues. V gave up 0 bases and J gave up 2 bases, with 11 bases separating them. Germline CDR1 reads SEHNR; CDR2 reads FQNEAQ (reference sequence). The entry originates in a study of regulatory T cells in long-lasting Graves disease. Points from the study as a whole: Persistent disease preferred TRBV28, TRBJ1-2 and TRBJ2-5; new disease, TRBV20-1 and TRBJ2-1. Persistent Graves' patients had lower TCR diversity than newly diagnosed ones. The sample size was small, and this may have reduced accuracy.

Arm-PCR of CDR3 regions with iRepertoire HTBI primers generated TCR beta libraries. TCRdb analysed the multiplex PCR reads with MiXCR anew, one entry per CDR3 protein. This sample has 390,000 or so distinct CDR3 sequences, with over 9.5% found just once. Regarding time point: newly diagnosed GD, antithyroid drugs for less than 3 months. With RNA extracted from PBMCs as input, the TCR library was made. These data were also reused for a study on T cells in Graves' hyperthyroidism and ophthalmopathy. That publication notes: A median about 7 months before onset, the model predicted ophthalmopathy.

The material sequenced was peripheral blood mononuclear cells (PBMCs), taken at new diagnosis, from a patient treated with antithyroid drugs. This chain connects TRBV7-9 to TRBJ2-1, with unresolved D. This sequence originates from a woman aged 18 to 35 with Graves disease. The CDR3 DNA sequence: TGTGCCAGCAGCTTAGCCTCCCCTTCGGCCTACAATGAGCAGTTCTTC. Residues: CASSLASPSAYNEQFF.